The 8 T cell receptor beta chains below were found in one sample sequenced in a study of shared clonotypes between healthy human individuals. Clones were sequenced by immunoSEQ multiplex PCR, and TCRdb holds only the in-frame ones, with some missing. The sample consists of about 470,000 clones, about four fifths of them appearing once. Material for sequencing was PBMCs. These receptor sequences come from a woman aged 40 to 55 in good health. Some clones in this sample may be carry-over from other donors' samples.

This clone appeared a single time. V usage is TRBV7-2 and J usage is TRBJ2-7, with 13 bases that match TRBD2. There are 13 residues in the CDR3. V lost 5 bases and J lost 13; bases outside the gene matches: 8. Germline CDR1 reads SGHTA; CDR2 reads FQGNSA. CDR3 sequence (DNA): TGTGCCAGCAGCCAAGGGACTAGCGGGAACCATTACTTC. Translated: CASSQGTSGNHYF.

The V call is TRBV7-9, the J call TRBJ2-7; D could derive from TRBD1 or TRBD2 (5 bases each). Germline CDR1 is SEHNR and CDR2 is FQNEAQ (reference sequence). Trimming removed 5 bases from V and 7 bases from J, with 18 bases in between. The CDR3 contains 14 residues. CDR3 residues: CASSRSPERGEQYF. In nucleotides, the CDR3 is TGTGCCAGCAGCCGTAGCCCGGAGAGGGGTGAGCAGTACTTC.

The chain couples TRBV5-8 to TRBJ1-4, with 7 bases identical to TRBD1. Trimming removed 4 bases from V and 6 bases from J; junction bases left unmatched: 6. CDR1 is SGHTS and CDR2 is YDEGEE in the germline V gene. CDR3 length: 14 residues. Here the CDR3 reads CASSLRTGDEKLFF. The CDR3 DNA is TGTGCCAGCAGCCTCCGGACAGGAGATGAAAAACTGTTTTTT.

This chain connects TRBV6-5 to TRBJ2-3; 9 bases match TRBD2. This CDR3 is built from 15 residues. CDR1 is MNHEY and CDR2 is SVGAGI in the germline V gene. V dropped 7 bases and J dropped 6; count of bases not matched to a gene: 11. The CDR3 bases are TGTGCCAGCACCCAAGCGGGAGGTTCTTGGGATACGCAGTATTTT. Translating it yields CASTQAGGSWDTQYF.

The chain links TRBV5-4 to TRBJ1-1, with D hard to call. The CDR3 is 15 residues long. Germline V CDR1 and CDR2: SGHNT, YYREEE (reference sequence). V gave up 4 bases and J gave up 1 base, with 14 bases separating them. DNA of the CDR3: TGTGCCAGCAGCCCTGAGAGGGCAGGGAACACTGAAGCTTTCTTT. Translation: CASSPERAGNTEAFF.

The CDR3 DNA follows: TGTGCCAGCAGTTTACAGGGGGCTTACAATGAGCAGTTCTTC. It is translated as CASSLQGAYNEQFF. The chain carries TRBV27 and TRBJ2-1, with 8 nucleotides matching TRBD1. Germline trimming cut 2 bases from V and 4 bases from J; bases unmatched to any gene: 1. The germline V gene encodes CDR1 MNHEY and CDR2 SMNVEV (reference sequence). This CDR3 contains 14 residues.

The rearrangement uses TRBV4-2 and TRBJ2-3, with D perhaps matching TRBD2 (6 bases). CDR3 length: 16 residues. Germline V lookup: CDR1 LGHNA, CDR2 YNFKEQ. The germline V and J ends were trimmed by 1 base and 1 base, with 12 bases remaining between them. The CDR3, as DNA: TGTGCCAGCAGCCAAGTATCGTCTAGCGGCACAGATACGCAGTATTTT. Protein: CASSQVSSSGTDTQYF.

In its sample, this clone was seen a few times. The chain is built from TRBV29-1 and TRBJ2-7; 10 bases fit TRBD1. Germline V gene data show CDR1 as SQVTM and CDR2 as ANQGSEA. The CDR3 has 13 residues. V lost 4 bases, J lost 6 bases, and 6 bases stayed unmatched. The CDR3 loop is CSVGRQGATEQYF. In nucleotides, the CDR3 is TGCAGCGTTGGTAGACAGGGGGCGACCGAGCAGTACTTC.